The 12 T cell receptor beta chains below were found in one sample sequenced in a study of cytomegalovirus exposure and HLA in healthy donors. Sequencing was performed with immunoSEQ multiplex PCR; in TCRdb, only in-frame clones are kept and a portion is missing. The sample carries under 400,000 clones, roughly 88% recorded once. Sequencing was done on a sample of PBMCs. Receptor source: a man aged 25 to 40 in good health and CMV-seronegative.

This sequence joins TRBV14 and TRBJ2-5; 11 nucleotides line up with TRBD1. The CDR3 spans 16 residues. CDR1 SGHDN and CDR2 FVKESK come from the germline V gene. Trimming took 3 bases from V and 4 from J; bases not matched to a gene: 7. CDR3 sequence: CASSHGQGARGETQYF. CDR3 DNA: TGTGCCAGCAGCCACGGACAGGGGGCGCGAGGAGAGACCCAGTACTTC.

J is TRBJ2-5 and V is TRBV29-1, with 7 bases fitting TRBD1. V trimming: 4 bases; J trimming: 4 bases; junction bases outside the gene matches: 9. The CDR3 has 14 residues. The germline V gene has CDR1 SQVTM and CDR2 ANQGSEA. DNA for the CDR3: TGCAGCGTTGTAATAGGGGGCCGGGGAGAGACCCAGTACTTC. It yields the protein CSVVIGGRGETQYF.

The chain has TRBV19 and TRBJ1-1; tentatively, D is TRBD1 (6 bases). CDR1 is LNHDA, CDR2 SQIVND, per germline (reference sequence). V was cut by 8 bases and J by 2 bases, with 36 bases left in between. This CDR3 comprises 21 residues. This CDR3 reads CASSALLPITEEGGRNTEAFF. The CDR3 DNA reads as TGTGCCAGTTCCGCCCTCTTACCTATCACCGAAGAAGGGGGACGAAACACTGAAGCTTTCTTT. Supplemented by reference TRBV19 and TRBJ1-1, the full variable domain reads DGGITQSPKYLFRKEGQNVTLSCEQNLNHDAMYWYRQDPGQGLRLIYYSQIVNDFQKGDIAEGYSVSREKKESFPLTVTSAQKNPTAFYLCASSALLPITEEGGRNTEAFFGQGTRLTVV.

The chain recombines TRBV6-5 with TRBJ1-1; 8 positions agree with TRBD1. CDR3 size: 15 residues. Looked up from germline, CDR1 is MNHEY and CDR2 is SVGAGI. With V trimmed by 1 base and J by 6 bases, 7 bases remained unmatched. The CDR3 DNA sequence: TGTGCCAGCAGTTACTTGGGACAGGTTTGGGCTGAAGCTTTCTTT. This translates into CASSYLGQVWAEAFF.

The chain couples TRBV7-6 to TRBJ2-7; tentative D call: TRBD2 (5 bases). The CDR3 runs 16 residues. V was cut by 1 base and J by 3 bases, with 16 bases left in between. Per germline, CDR1 SGHVS and CDR2 FNYEAQ. For the CDR3, the DNA is TGTGCCAGCAGCTTAGAGGCCGGAGGTATGGTCTACGAGCAGTACTTC. This codes for CASSLEAGGMVYEQYF.

This clone showed up just a few times. A read error is likely, as this CDR3 ends without the conserved phenylalanine or tryptophan. No DNA is shown, since the ends of the CDR3 on it are uncertain; the CDR3 is the one TCRdb lists. J is TRBJ2-7 and V is TRBV20-1; TRBD1 is the table's D call and was not checked against the DNA. Both ends counted, the CDR3 spans 10 residues. CDR1 and CDR2 from the germline V gene are DFQATT and SNEGSKA (reference sequence). CDR3 sequence: CSARDRRQPN.

This chain joins TRBV5-4 and TRBJ1-2, with TRBD1 matching 8 bases. Germline V lookup: CDR1 SGHNT, CDR2 YYREEE (reference sequence). V lost 4 bases and J lost 3; bases outside the gene matches: 2. The CDR3 runs 13 residues. DNA for the CDR3: TGTGCCAGCAGCCCAGGGGGCTACTATGGCTACACCTTC. Translating gives CASSPGGYYGYTF.

The chain recombines TRBV7-6 with TRBJ2-1; D gene ambiguous. Germline V CDR1 and CDR2: SGHVS, FNYEAQ. This CDR3 is built from 14 residues. The germline V and J ends were trimmed by 4 bases and 0 bases, with 7 bases remaining between them. The CDR3 reads CASSSPSSYNEQFF. DNA of the CDR3: TGTGCCAGCAGCTCTCCTAGCTCCTACAATGAGCAGTTCTTC.

This chain links TRBV9 with TRBJ2-2; 9 bases map to TRBD1. The CDR3 contains 14 residues. Germline CDR1 reads SGDLS; CDR2 reads YYNGEE. With 0 bases clipped from V and 6 bases from J, the junction kept 0 bases outside the gene matches. The CDR3 loop reads CASSVGQGAGELFF. In DNA form, the CDR3 reads TGTGCCAGCAGCGTAGGACAGGGGGCCGGGGAGCTGTTTTTT.

The chain carries TRBV18 and TRBJ2-7; 10 nucleotides agree with TRBD1. V was clipped by 2 bases and J by 3 bases; unmatched bases: 4. CDR1 and CDR2 from the germline V gene are KGHSH and LQKENI. The CDR3 runs to 15 residues. CDR3 sequence: CASSPMGTGVYEQYF. The CDR3 DNA is TGTGCCAGCTCACCAATGGGGACAGGGGTCTACGAGCAGTACTTC. Drawing the rest from reference TRBV18 and TRBJ2-7, the complete variable domain is NAGVMQNPRHLVRRRGQEARLRCSPMKGHSHVYWYRQLPEEGLKFMVYLQKENIIDESGMPKERFSAEFPKEGPSILRIQQVVRGDSAAYFCASSPMGTGVYEQYFGPGTRLTVT.

This chain uses TRBV6-4 with TRBJ1-1; D gene ambiguous. The germline gives CDR1 MRHNA, CDR2 SNTAGT. The CDR3 length is 15 residues. V shed 0 bases and J shed 1 base, with 9 bases lying between them. CDR3 loop: CASSDSIYTNTEAFF. The DNA of the CDR3 is TGTGCCAGCAGTGACTCGATATACACGAACACTGAAGCTTTCTTT.

The chain links TRBV29-1 to TRBJ1-2, with a possible D match to TRBD1 (5 bases). Trimming left V 6 bases short and J 5 bases short, with 10 bases between. The germline V gene has CDR1 SQVTM and CDR2 ANQGSEA. The CDR3 has 11 amino acids. In DNA form, the CDR3 reads TGCAGCGTGGACCCAGGGTATGGCTACACCTTC. Translated: CSVDPGYGYTF.